This T cell receptor (beta chain) was sequenced in a study of graft-versus-host responses after intestinal transplantation. Germline CDR1 and CDR2: DFQATT and SNEGSKA (reference sequence). CDR3 size: 11 residues. With 8 bases removed from V and 8 bases from J, the gap between germline ends came to 15 bases. The assay was immunoSEQ multiplex PCR, and TCRdb's table has in-frame clones only and misses some. Of more than 65,000 clones in the sample, approximately 80% were seen once. This clone has just one count. As yet, its antigen is unknown. The V gene is TRBV20-1, the J gene TRBJ1-2; the D is unclear. The input for sequencing was unstimulated CD4+ T cells sorted from spleen or lymph node cells, taken before transplant. The TCR was taken from a human donor who was the organ donor for an intestinal transplant. In DNA form, the CDR3 reads TGCAGTCCAAGGGCGGGGTCGGGCTACACCTTC. Residues: CSPRAGSGYTF.